The sequence of this T cell receptor (beta chain) was determined in a study of control samples from healthy donors and cancer patients. Method: immunoSEQ multiplex PCR; TCRdb's copy keeps in-frame clones and lacks some. The sample includes about 150,000 clones, 90% to 95% of them seen just once. The receptor was derived from a woman aged 40 to 49 in good health. The sequenced sample was blood.

CDR3 in DNA: TGTGCCAGCAGCCCACAGGGTTCCTACGAGCAGTACTTC. Translating gives CASSPQGSYEQYF. The chain combines TRBV5-4 with TRBJ2-7, with D perhaps matching TRBD1 (6 bases). Germline lookup yields CDR1 SGHNT and CDR2 YYREEE (reference sequence). The CDR3 has 13 residues. V dropped 4 bases and J dropped 1 base, with 9 bases sitting between them.